The 8 T cell receptor beta chains below were found in one sample sequenced in a study of shared clonotypes between healthy human individuals. Data came from immunoSEQ multiplex PCR; TCRdb stores just in-frame clones and leaves some out. The sample lists nearly 2 million clones; 85% to 95% were seen once. Naive CD8 cells comprised CD45RO-negative, CCR7-positively selected cells, excluding terminally differentiated effector memory CD45RA+ cells. The sample comprised naive CD8+ T cells sorted from blood. These TCRs come from a man between 18 and 35 years old in good health.

In its sample, this clone was seen once. The rearrangement uses TRBV27 and TRBJ1-5; D is unresolved. The germline CDR1 and CDR2 sequences are MNHEY and SMNVEV (reference sequence). This CDR3 contains 14 residues. Trimming took off 5 bases at V and 1 base at J, with 9 bases between the two ends. The CDR3 DNA reads TGTGCCAGCAGTCTAGGTTGGAGCAATCAGCCCCAGCATTTT. Protein sequence: CASSLGWSNQPQHF.

This sequence joins TRBV27 and TRBJ2-3; D gene uncertain. V lost 4 bases, J lost 4 bases, and 18 bases lay in between. The germline gives CDR1 MNHEY, CDR2 SMNVEV (reference sequence). This CDR3 contains 16 residues. In DNA, the CDR3 is TGTGCCAGCAGTTCGCAGACCCCTCTTTCCGCAGATACGCAGTATTTT. The encoded protein is CASSSQTPLSADTQYF.

The chain links TRBV5-4 to TRBJ1-6; tentatively, D is TRBD1 (5 bases). CDR1 is SGHNT, CDR2 YYREEE, per germline (reference sequence). The CDR3 sequence is 16 residues long. The V gene lost 4 bases and the J gene lost 2 bases, with 13 bases spanning the gap. The CDR3 loop reads CASSPGRNPYNSPLHF. As DNA, the CDR3 is TGTGCCAGCAGCCCGGGACGGAACCCCTATAATTCACCCCTCCACTTT.

The gene calls are TRBV28 and TRBJ2-2; 11 positions match TRBD1. Trimming removed 2 bases from V and 7 bases from J; junction bases left unmatched: 3. The germline V gene has CDR1 MDHEN and CDR2 SYDVKM. The CDR3 has 15 residues. CDR3 nucleotide sequence: TGTGCCAGCAGTTTAGGACAGGGGGCCATCGGGGAGCTGTTTTTT. As protein: CASSLGQGAIGELFF.

Note on this clone: The sample carries other DNA sequences with the same CDR3. V usage is TRBV6-5 and J usage is TRBJ1-4; 9 bases fit TRBD1. CDR1 is MNHEY, CDR2 SVGAGI, per germline. The V segment lost 6 bases and the J segment 8 bases; nucleotides outside the gene matches: 7. The CDR3 length is 14 residues. This CDR3 is CASSPGTGWEKLFF. CDR3 bases: TGTGCCAGCAGCCCCGGGACAGGGTGGGAAAAACTGTTTTTT.

About this clone itself: Other DNA sequences of this sample code for an identical CDR3. V usage is TRBV7-9 and J usage is TRBJ2-1, with TRBD1 matching 8 bases. Unmatched junction bases numbered 0, after V lost 1 base and J lost 1 base. The CDR3 has 15 amino acids. Germline V CDR1 and CDR2: SEHNR, FQNEAQ (reference sequence). CDR3 sequence reads: CASSLGTGSYNEQFF. CDR3 nucleotides: TGTGCCAGCAGCTTAGGGACAGGGTCCTACAATGAGCAGTTCTTC.

The chain links TRBV7-9 to TRBJ1-1; maybe TRBD1 (5 bases). From germline, CDR1 is SEHNR and CDR2 FQNEAQ (reference sequence). There are 15 residues in the CDR3. Trimming stripped 5 bases from V and 5 bases from J, with 18 bases between. This chain's CDR3 is CASSPSGEGRTEAFF. CDR3 DNA: TGTGCCAGCAGCCCATCGGGCGAGGGGCGAACTGAAGCTTTCTTT.

A note on this clone: Different DNA sequences within this sample yield the same CDR3. This chain uses TRBV27 with TRBJ1-5; D perhaps matches TRBD1 (5 bases). Germline V lookup: CDR1 MNHEY, CDR2 SMNVEV (reference sequence). V was shortened by 4 bases and J by 4 bases, with 14 bases between the two germline ends. This CDR3 is 15 amino acids long. The chain's CDR3 is CASSWGPGGNQPQHF. The DNA for the CDR3 is TGTGCCAGCAGTTGGGGCCCAGGTGGGAATCAGCCCCAGCATTTT.